Shown below are 9 T cell receptor beta chains from a single sample sequenced in a study of identical twins (dated by TCRdb to about 2016). Library creation used 5' RACE. The sequencer listed for this sample is Illumina HiSeq 2000. TCRdb trimmed public reads at Q25 via fastp, called clones via MiXCR and kept in-frame beta chains. CDR3 protein sequences are deduplicated, and each keeps its most common genes and DNA. This sample has around 1.7 million distinct CDR3 sequences in its table, and roughly 35% of those were observed once. Together, the top ten hold less than 0.35% of the sample. The sequenced sample was cord blood. The receptors derive from a newborn girl in good health.

This clonotype was observed a single time. The chain combines TRBV30 with TRBJ2-5; a weak D match, TRBD2 (5 bases). Germline V gene sequence: CDR1 GTSNPN, CDR2 SVGIG (reference sequence). Between the trimmed V and J ends, which lost 6 bases and 11 bases, there was a span of 19 bases. The CDR3 is 12 residues long. The CDR3 sequence is CACLDSYNEQYF. The CDR3 coding sequence is TGTGCCTGCCTGGACTCCTACAATGAGCAGTACTTC.

This chain uses TRBV5-5 with TRBJ2-4; D not certain. Germline assignment: CDR1 SGHKS and CDR2 YYEKEE (reference sequence). CDR3 size: 14 residues. Trimming shortened V by 5 bases and J by 0 bases, and 9 bases separated the two germline ends. The CDR3 bases are TGTGCCAGCAGTTTTCAGCTAGCCAAAAACATTCAGTACTTC. It codes for CASSFQLAKNIQYF.

The rearrangement uses TRBV12-3 or TRBV12-4 and TRBJ1-2, with D uncertain. Between the trimmed V and J ends, which lost 8 bases and 5 bases, there was a span of 9 bases. CDR3 length equals 11 residues. The CDR3 reads CASATSYGYTF. The CDR3 bases are TGTGCCAGCGCGACGTCTTATGGCTACACCTTC.

In regard to this clonotype: The junction does not match germline at one end; this may be a read error. This chain connects TRBV28 to TRBJ2-1, with 8 bases identical to TRBD1. Germline V gene lookup returns CDR1 MDHEN and CDR2 SYDVKM. This CDR3 has 14 residues. The CDR3 bases are TGTGTCAGCAGTCCGGACAGGGCGGCCAATGAGCAGTTCTTC. Translating it yields CVSSPDRAANEQFF.

As DNA, the CDR3 is TGCAGTGCTAGAGGGGTAGGCAGGGTTAATCAGCCCCAGCATTTT. Its translation is CSARGVGRVNQPQHF. The rearrangement links TRBV20-1 to TRBJ1-5; tentative D call: TRBD1 (5 bases). In germline, CDR1 is DFQATT, CDR2 SNEGSKA (reference sequence). The V end lost 1 base, the J end lost 4 bases, and 14 bases lay between the germline ends. The CDR3 runs to 15 residues.

This clonotype has a handful of counts. The chain employs TRBV27 and TRBJ1-1; D perhaps matches TRBD1 (6 bases). The CDR3 length is 14 residues. Germline loops: CDR1 MNHEY, CDR2 SMNVEV (reference sequence). V was shortened by 4 bases and J by 4 bases, with 13 bases between the two germline ends. The CDR3 spells CASSSPTGFTEAFF. DNA for the CDR3: TGTGCCAGCAGTTCTCCCACAGGGTTCACTGAAGCTTTCTTT.

CDR3 region: CASSEDRATNYEQYF. The CDR3 region has the DNA TGTGCCAGCAGTGAAGACAGGGCCACGAACTACGAGCAGTACTTC. The chain is built from TRBV2 and TRBJ2-7, with a weak D call TRBD1 (6 bases). V dropped 1 base and J dropped 3 bases, with 13 bases sitting between them. Per germline, CDR1 SNHLY and CDR2 FYNNEI. The CDR3 extends over 15 amino acids.

This clonotype was counted a few times. The V gene is TRBV7-8, the J gene TRBJ2-1; 9 bases line up with TRBD1. The germline V gene encodes CDR1 SGHVS and CDR2 FQNEAQ. The CDR3 is 16 residues long. V gave up 2 bases and J gave up 4 bases; unmatched junction bases: 6. The CDR3 loop reads CASSLSATGGYNEQFF. CDR3 in DNA: TGTGCCAGCAGCTTATCTGCGACAGGGGGTTACAATGAGCAGTTCTTC.

This chain uses TRBV20-1 with TRBJ2-4, with 8 bases lining up with TRBD2. The J call may be wrong; the DNA end is better matched by TRBJ2-5. Germline V gene data show CDR1 as DFQATT and CDR2 as SNEGSKA (reference sequence). This CDR3 is 16 amino acids long. The CDR3 reads CSASPGLIGGEETQYF. The CDR3 DNA is TGCAGTGCTAGCCCGGGGCTAATCGGGGGGGAAGAGACCCAGTACTTC.